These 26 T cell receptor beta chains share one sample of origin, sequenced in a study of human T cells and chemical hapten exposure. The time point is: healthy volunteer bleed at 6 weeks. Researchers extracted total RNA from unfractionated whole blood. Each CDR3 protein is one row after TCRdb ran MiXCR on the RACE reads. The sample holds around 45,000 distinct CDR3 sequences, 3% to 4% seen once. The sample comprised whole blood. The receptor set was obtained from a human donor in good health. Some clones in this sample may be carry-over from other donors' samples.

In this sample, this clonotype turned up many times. The CDR3 coding sequence is TGTGCCAGCACAGACAGGGTGAACAATCAGCCCCAGCATTTT. Protein product: CASTDRVNNQPQHF. The V and J genes are TRBV6-5 and TRBJ1-5; 7 bases are a match to TRBD1. Trimming at V came to 7 bases and at J to 3 bases, leaving 6 bases not matched to a gene. Looked up from germline, CDR1 is MNHEY and CDR2 is SVGAGI. The CDR3 runs to 14 residues.

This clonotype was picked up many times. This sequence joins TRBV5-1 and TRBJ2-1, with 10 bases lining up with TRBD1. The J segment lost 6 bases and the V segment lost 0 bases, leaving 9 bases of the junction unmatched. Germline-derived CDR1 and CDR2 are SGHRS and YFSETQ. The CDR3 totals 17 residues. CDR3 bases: TGCGCCAGCAGCTTGGCACCGGGACAGGGGAAGGTCAATGAGCAGTTCTTC. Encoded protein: CASSLAPGQGKVNEQFF.

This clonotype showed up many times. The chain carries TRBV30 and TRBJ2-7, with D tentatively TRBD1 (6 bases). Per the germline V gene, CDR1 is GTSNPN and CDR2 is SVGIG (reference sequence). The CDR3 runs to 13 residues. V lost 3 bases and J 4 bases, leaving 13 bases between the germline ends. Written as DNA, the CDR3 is TGTGCCTGGAGCTGGACAGCACAGTACGAGCAGTACTTC. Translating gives CAWSWTAQYEQYF.

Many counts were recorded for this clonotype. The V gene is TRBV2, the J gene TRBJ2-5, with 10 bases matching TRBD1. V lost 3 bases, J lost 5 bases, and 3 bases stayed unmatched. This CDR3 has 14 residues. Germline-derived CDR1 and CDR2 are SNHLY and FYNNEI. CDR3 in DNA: TGTGCCAGCAGTGAGGACAGGGGGTACGAGACCCAGTACTTC. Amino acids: CASSEDRGYETQYF.

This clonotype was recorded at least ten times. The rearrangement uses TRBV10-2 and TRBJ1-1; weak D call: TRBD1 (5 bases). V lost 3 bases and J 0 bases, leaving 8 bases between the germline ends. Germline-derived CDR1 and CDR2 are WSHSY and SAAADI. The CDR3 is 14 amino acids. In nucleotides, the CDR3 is TGCGCCAGCAGTGATGGGGGTTTGAACACTGAAGCTTTCTTT. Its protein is CASSDGGLNTEAFF.

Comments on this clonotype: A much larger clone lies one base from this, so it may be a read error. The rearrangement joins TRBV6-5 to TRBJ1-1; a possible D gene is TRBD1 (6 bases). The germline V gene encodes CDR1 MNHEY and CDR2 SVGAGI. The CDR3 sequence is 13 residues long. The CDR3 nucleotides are TGTGCCAGCAGGATGGATGGGGGCCGTGAAACTTTCTTT. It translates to CASRMDGGRETFF.

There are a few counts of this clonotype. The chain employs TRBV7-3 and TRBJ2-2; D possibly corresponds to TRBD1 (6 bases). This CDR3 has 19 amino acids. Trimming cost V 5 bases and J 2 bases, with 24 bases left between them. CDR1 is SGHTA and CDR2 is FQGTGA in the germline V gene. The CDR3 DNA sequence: TGTGCCAGCAGCCATAAAGGGGGATCGACAGGCTTAAACACCGGGGAGCTGTTTTTT. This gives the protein CASSHKGGSTGLNTGELFF.

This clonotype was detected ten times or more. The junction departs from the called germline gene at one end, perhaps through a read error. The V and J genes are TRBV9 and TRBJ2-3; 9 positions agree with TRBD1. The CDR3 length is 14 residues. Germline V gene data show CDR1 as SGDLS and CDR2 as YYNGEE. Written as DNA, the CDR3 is TGTGCCAGCAGCCCCCAGGACAGGGGAGAACCCTTGGATTTT. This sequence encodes CASSPQDRGEPLDF.

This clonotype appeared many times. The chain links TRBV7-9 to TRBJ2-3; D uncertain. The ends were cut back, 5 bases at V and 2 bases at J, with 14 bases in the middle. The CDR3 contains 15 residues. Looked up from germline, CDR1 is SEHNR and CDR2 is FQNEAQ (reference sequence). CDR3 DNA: TGTGCCAGCAGCCCTCTGGGCGTAACCACAGATACGCAGTATTTT. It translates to CASSPLGVTTDTQYF.

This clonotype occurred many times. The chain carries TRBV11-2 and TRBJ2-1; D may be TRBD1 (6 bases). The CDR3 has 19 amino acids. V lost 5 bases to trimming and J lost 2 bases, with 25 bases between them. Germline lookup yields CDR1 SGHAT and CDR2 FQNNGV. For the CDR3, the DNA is TGTGCCAGCAGCGGACAAAGATGGCCGGCTAGGGGGACCTACAATGAGCAGTTCTTC. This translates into CASSGQRWPARGTYNEQFF.

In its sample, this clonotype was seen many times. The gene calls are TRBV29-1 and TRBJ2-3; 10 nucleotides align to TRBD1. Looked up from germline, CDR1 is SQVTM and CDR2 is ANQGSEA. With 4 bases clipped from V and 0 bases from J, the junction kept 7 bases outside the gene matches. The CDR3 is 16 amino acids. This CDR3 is CSVGDRGLTSTDTQYF. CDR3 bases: TGCAGCGTTGGGGACAGGGGTCTCACTAGCACAGATACGCAGTATTTT.

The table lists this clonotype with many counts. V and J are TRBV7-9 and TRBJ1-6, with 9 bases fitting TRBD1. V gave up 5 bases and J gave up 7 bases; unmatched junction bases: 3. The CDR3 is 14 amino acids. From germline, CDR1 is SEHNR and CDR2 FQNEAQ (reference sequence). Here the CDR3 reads CASSAQGANSPLHF. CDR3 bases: TGTGCCAGCAGCGCACAGGGGGCGAATTCACCCCTCCACTTT.

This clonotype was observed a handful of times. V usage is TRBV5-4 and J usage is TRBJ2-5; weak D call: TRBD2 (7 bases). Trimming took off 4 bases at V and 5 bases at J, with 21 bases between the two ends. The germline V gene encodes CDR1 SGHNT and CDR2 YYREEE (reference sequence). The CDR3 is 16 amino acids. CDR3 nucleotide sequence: TGTGCCAGCAGCGCTGGGGGGCGGGAGAGCCAGGAGACCCAGTACTTC. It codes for CASSAGGRESQETQYF.

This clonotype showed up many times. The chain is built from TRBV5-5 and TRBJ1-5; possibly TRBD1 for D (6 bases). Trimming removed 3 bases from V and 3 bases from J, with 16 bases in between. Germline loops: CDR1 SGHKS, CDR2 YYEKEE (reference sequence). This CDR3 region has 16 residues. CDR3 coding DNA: TGTGCCAGCAGCTCCGTCGGGGGCAGTTCCAATCAGCCCCAGCATTTT. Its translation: CASSSVGGSSNQPQHF. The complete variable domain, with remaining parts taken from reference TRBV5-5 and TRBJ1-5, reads DAGVTQSPTHLIKTRGQQVTLRCSPISGHKSVSWYQQVLGQGPQFIFQYYEKEERGRGNFPDRFSARQFPNYSSELNVNALLLGDSALYLCASSSVGGSSNQPQHFGDGTRLSIL.

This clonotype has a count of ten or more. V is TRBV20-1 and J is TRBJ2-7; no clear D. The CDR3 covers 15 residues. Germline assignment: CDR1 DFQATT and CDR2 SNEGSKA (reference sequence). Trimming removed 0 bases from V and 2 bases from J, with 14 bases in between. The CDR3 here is CSARDLTRGTYEQYF. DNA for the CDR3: TGCAGTGCTAGAGATTTGACACGTGGTACCTACGAGCAGTACTTC.

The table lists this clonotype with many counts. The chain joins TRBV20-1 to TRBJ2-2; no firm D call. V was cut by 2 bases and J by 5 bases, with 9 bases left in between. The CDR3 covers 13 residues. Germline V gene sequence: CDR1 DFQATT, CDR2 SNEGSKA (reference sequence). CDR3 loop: CSARLRATGELFF. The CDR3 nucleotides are TGCAGTGCTAGATTAAGAGCAACCGGGGAGCTGTTTTTT.

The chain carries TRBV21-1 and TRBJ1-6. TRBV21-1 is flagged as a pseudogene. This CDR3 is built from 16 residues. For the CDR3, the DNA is TGTGCCAGCAGCAAAGAACACCGCTGGTGTAATTCACCCCTCCACTTT. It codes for CASSKEHRWCNSPLHF.

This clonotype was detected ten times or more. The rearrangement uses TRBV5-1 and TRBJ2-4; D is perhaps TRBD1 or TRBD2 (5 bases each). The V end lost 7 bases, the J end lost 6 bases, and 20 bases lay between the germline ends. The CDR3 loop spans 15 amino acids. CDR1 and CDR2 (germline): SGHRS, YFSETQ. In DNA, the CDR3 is TGCGCCAGCTCCTGGAATGGGGGATCCCCAAACATTCAGTACTTC. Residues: CASSWNGGSPNIQYF.

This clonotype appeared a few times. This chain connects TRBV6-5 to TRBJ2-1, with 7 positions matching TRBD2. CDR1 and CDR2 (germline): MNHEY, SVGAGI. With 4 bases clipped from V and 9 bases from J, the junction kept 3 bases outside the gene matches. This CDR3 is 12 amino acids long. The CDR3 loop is CASSLGGTEQFF. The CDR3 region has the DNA TGTGCCAGCAGTTTGGGGGGGACTGAGCAGTTCTTC.

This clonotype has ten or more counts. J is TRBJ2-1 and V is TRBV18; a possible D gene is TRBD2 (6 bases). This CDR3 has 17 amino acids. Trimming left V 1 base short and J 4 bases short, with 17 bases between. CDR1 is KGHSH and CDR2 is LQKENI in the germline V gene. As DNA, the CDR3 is TGTGCCAGCTCACCACTCCTAGCGAGTACTCTATACAATGAGCAGTTCTTC. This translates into CASSPLLASTLYNEQFF.

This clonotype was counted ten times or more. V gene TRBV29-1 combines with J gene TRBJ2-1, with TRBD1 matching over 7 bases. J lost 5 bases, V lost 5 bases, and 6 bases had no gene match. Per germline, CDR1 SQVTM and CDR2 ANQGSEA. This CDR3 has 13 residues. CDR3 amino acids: CSVYDRAHNEQFF. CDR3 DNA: TGCAGCGTTTACGACAGGGCCCACAATGAGCAGTTCTTC.

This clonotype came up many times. The CDR3 loop reads CASSPNTEAFF. Written as DNA, the CDR3 is TGTGCCAGCAGCCCGAACACTGAAGCTTTCTTT. The chain combines TRBV28 with TRBJ1-1; no clear D. V lost 6 bases to trimming and J lost 1 base, with 3 bases between them. This CDR3 contains 11 residues. The germline CDR1 and CDR2 sequences are MDHEN and SYDVKM.

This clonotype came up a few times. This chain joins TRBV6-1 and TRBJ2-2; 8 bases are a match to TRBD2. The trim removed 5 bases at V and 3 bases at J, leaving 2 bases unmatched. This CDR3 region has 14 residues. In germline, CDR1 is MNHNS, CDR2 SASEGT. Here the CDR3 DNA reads TGTGCCAGCAGTAGCGGGAGAGACACCGGGGAGCTGTTTTTT. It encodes CASSSGRDTGELFF.

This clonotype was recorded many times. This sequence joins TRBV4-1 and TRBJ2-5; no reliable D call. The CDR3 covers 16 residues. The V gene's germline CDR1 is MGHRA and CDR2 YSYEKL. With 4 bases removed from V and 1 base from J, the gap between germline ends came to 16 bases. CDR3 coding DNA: TGCGCCAGCAGCCCAGAGTTTGGCAGTGTCCAAGAGACCCAGTACTTC. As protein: CASSPEFGSVQETQYF.

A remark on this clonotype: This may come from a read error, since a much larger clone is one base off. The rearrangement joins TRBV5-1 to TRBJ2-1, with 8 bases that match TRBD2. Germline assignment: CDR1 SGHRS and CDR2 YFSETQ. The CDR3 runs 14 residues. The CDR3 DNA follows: TGCGACAGCGGGAGAGGGGGGGGATGGAATGAGCAGTTCTTC. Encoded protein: CDSGRGGGWNEQFF.

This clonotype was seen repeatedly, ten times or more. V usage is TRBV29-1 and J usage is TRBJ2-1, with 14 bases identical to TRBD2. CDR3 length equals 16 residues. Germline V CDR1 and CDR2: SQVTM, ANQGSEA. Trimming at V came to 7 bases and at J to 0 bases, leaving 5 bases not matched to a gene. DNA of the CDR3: TGCAGCGGGACCGGGACTAGCGGGAGCTCCTACAATGAGCAGTTCTTC. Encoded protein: CSGTGTSGSSYNEQFF.